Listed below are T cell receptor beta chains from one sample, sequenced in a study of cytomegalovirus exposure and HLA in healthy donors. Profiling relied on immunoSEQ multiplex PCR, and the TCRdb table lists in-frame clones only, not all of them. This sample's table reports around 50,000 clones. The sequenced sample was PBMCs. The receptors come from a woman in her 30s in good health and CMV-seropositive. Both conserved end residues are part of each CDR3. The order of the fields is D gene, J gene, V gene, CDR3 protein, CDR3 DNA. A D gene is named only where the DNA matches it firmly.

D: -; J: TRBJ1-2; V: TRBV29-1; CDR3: CSVEVGQASTYGYTF; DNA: TGCAGCGTTGAGGTTGGGCAGGCTTCGACCTATGGCTACACCTTC
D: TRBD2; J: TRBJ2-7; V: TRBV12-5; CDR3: CASGFYGRPYEQYF; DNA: TGTGCTAGTGGTTTCTACGGGAGGCCCTACGAGCAGTACTTC
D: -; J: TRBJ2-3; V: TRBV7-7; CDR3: CASSLSSGTDTQYF; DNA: TGTGCTAGCAGCTTGTCTAGCGGCACAGATACGCAGTATTTT
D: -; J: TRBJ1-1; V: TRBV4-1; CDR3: CASSSQTGYTEAFF; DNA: TGCGCCAGCAGCTCCCAGACAGGCTACACTGAAGCTTTCTTT
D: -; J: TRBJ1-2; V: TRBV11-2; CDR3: CASSLGEGRYGYTF; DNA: TGTGCCAGCAGCCTCGGAGAGGGGAGGTATGGCTACACCTTC
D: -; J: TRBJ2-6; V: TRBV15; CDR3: CATSRGHSGANVLTF; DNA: TGTGCCACCAGCAGAGGACACTCTGGGGCCAACGTCCTGACTTTC
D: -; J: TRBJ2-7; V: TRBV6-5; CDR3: CASRPDRLSYEQYF; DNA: TGTGCCAGCAGACCCGACAGACTCTCCTACGAGCAGTACTTC
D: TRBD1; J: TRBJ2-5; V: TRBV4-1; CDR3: CASGNGGQGPSQETQYF; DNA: TGCGCCAGCGGCAACGGAGGACAGGGGCCAAGCCAAGAGACCCAGTACTTC
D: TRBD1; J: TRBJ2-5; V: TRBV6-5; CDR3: CASRTGVLGETQYF; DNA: TGTGCCAGCAGGACAGGGGTCTTAGGGGAGACCCAGTACTTC
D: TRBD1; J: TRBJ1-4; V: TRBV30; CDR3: CAWSETGTGGEKLFF; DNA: TGTGCCTGGAGCGAAACCGGGACAGGGGGTGAAAAACTGTTTTTT
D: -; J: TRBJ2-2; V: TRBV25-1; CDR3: CASSEFRFTGELFF; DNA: TGTGCCAGCAGTGAATTCCGGTTCACCGGGGAGCTGTTTTTT
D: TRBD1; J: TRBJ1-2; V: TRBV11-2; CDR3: CASSYTGDYGYTF; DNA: TGTGCCAGCAGCTACACAGGGGACTATGGCTACACCTTC
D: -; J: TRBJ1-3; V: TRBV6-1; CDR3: CASSGYSGNTIYF; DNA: TGTGCCAGCAGTGGTTATTCTGGAAACACCATATATTTT
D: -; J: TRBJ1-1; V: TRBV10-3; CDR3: CAIREPMDRNTEAFF; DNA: TGTGCCATCCGTGAACCCATGGACAGGAACACTGAAGCTTTCTTT
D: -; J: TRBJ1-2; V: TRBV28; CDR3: CAIEGGYGYTF; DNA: TGTGCCATTGAGGGAGGCTATGGCTACACCTTC
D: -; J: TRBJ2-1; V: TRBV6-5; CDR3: CASRKMGGEQFF; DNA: TGTGCCAGCAGGAAAATGGGGGGTGAGCAGTTCTTC
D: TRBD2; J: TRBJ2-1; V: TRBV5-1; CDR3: CASSPLTSGGLNEQFF; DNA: TGCGCCAGCAGCCCGCTGACTAGCGGGGGACTCAATGAGCAGTTCTTC
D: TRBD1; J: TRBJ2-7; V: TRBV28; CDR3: CASTFTGTGYEQYF; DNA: TGTGCCAGCACCTTCACCGGGACAGGGTACGAGCAGTACTTC
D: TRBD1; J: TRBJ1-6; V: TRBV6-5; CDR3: CASSYSPGTGSSPLHF; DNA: TGTGCCAGCAGTTACTCGCCCGGGACAGGGTCATCTCCCCTCCACTTT
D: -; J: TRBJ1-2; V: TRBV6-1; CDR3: CASRNLQGNYGYTF; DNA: TGTGCCAGCAGAAATCTACAGGGTAACTATGGCTACACCTTC
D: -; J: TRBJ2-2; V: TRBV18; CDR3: CASSPPTSGRGELFF; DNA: TGTGCCAGCTCACCACCGACTAGTGGCCGCGGGGAGCTGTTTTTT
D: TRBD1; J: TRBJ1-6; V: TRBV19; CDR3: CASTPGGAGAPLHF; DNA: TGTGCCAGTACCCCAGGGGGCGCGGGTGCACCCCTCCACTTT
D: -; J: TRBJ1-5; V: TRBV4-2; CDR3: CASSRHRQNNQPQHF; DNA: TGTGCCAGCAGCCGGCACAGACAGAACAATCAGCCCCAGCATTTT